The rows below give T cell receptor beta chains drawn from one sample of a study of blood T cell repertoires in COVID-19. Repertoires were generated with immunoSEQ multiplex PCR, while TCRdb's copy carries only in-frame clones and drops some. This sample has about 220,000 clones, with about 81% found just once. Sequencing was carried out using peripheral blood. The source of these receptors is a woman aged 70-85 years with COVID-19, enrolled during active disease. Both conserved end residues are part of each CDR3. A D gene is named only where the DNA matches it firmly. Clone size appears in some rows only: once, few, many, or a class for an expanded clone.

>NA|NA|TRBV7-2|TRBJ2-1
CATGGGLADNEQFF
TGTGCAACCGGCGGCGGTCTGGCAGACAATGAGCAGTTCTTC
>NA|TRBD1|TRBV5-1|TRBJ2-7
CASSTGQGGDEQYF
TGCGCCAGCAGCACCGGACAGGGAGGAGACGAGCAGTACTTC
>NA|NA|TRBV20-1|TRBJ1-2
CSARDRSGYTF
TGCAGTGCTAGAGATCGTAGTGGCTACACCTTC
>NA|NA|TRBV30|TRBJ2-7
CAWSRRSSYEQYF
TGTGCCTGGAGTCGTCGCAGCTCCTACGAGCAGTACTTC
>many|TRBD1|TRBV5-1|TRBJ1-1
CASSPGQGRGNTEAFF
TGCGCCAGCAGCCCCGGACAGGGGAGGGGGAACACTGAAGCTTTCTTT
>NA|TRBD1|TRBV5-5|TRBJ1-2
CASSLGDRDGYTF
TGTGCCAGCAGCTTGGGGGACAGGGATGGCTACACCTTC
>few|TRBD1|TRBV11-2|TRBJ1-2
CASSLAGTGNYGYTF
TGTGCCAGCAGCTTAGCCGGGACAGGGAACTATGGCTACACCTTC
>NA|NA|TRBV7-9|TRBJ1-2
CASSSLVSGWRDYTF
TGTGCCAGCAGCTCACTCGTCAGCGGTTGGAGAGACTACACCTTC
>NA|NA|TRBV7-2|TRBJ2-2
CASSPVGGFQTGELFF
TGTGCCAGCAGCCCCGTTGGGGGGTTTCAAACCGGGGAGCTGTTTTTT
>few|TRBD1|TRBV29-1|TRBJ1-1
CSVDRGTEAFF
TGCAGCGTTGACAGGGGGACTGAAGCTTTCTTT
>NA|TRBD1|TRBV5-1|TRBJ1-4
CASTQGARNEKLFF
TGCGCCAGCACCCAGGGGGCCCGGAATGAAAAACTGTTTTTT
>many|NA|TRBV19|TRBJ1-6
CASKTGNSPLHF
TGTGCCAGTAAAACAGGGAATTCACCCCTCCACTTT
>NA|NA|TRBV28|TRBJ1-6
CASSLSLGVGSPLHF
TGTGCCAGCAGTTTATCTTTGGGAGTTGGGTCACCCCTCCACTTT
>NA|NA|TRBV29-1|TRBJ1-2
CSVRVTANYGYTF
TGCAGCGTTAGGGTGACAGCGAACTATGGCTACACCTTC
>NA|TRBD2|TRBV7-8|TRBJ2-7
CASSPPPLAGGEQYF
TGTGCCAGCAGCCCCCCCCCTCTAGCGGGGGGCGAGCAGTACTTC
>few|TRBD1|TRBV7-9|TRBJ1-5
CASSFGQGGRNQPQHF
TGTGCCAGCAGCTTTGGACAGGGCGGTCGCAATCAGCCCCAGCATTTT
>NA|NA|TRBV11-2|TRBJ2-3
CASSLDRERVDTQYF
TGTGCCAGCAGCTTAGACAGGGAGCGGGTAGATACGCAGTATTTT
>NA|NA|TRBV5-4|TRBJ1-1
CASSRAETGTLNTEAFF
TGTGCCAGCAGCAGGGCCGAGACCGGGACACTCAACACTGAAGCTTTCTTT
>NA|TRBD2|TRBV19|TRBJ2-1
CASSTPGLASRNEQFF
TGTGCCAGTAGTACGCCGGGACTAGCGTCAAGGAATGAGCAGTTCTTC
>NA|NA|TRBV5-4|TRBJ2-6
CASSPNSGNKANVLTF
TGTGCCAGCAGCCCAAATAGTGGTAATAAAGCCAACGTCCTGACTTTC
>few|NA|TRBV19|TRBJ1-5
CASTPEVLDQPQHF
TGTGCCAGTACCCCGGAGGTCCTTGATCAGCCCCAGCATTTT
>NA|TRBD2|TRBV28|TRBJ2-1
CASTTRLAEDYNEQFF
TGTGCCAGCACAACACGACTAGCGGAGGATTACAATGAGCAGTTCTTC
>few|TRBD2|TRBV7-6|TRBJ2-7
CASSQLTSGTYEQYF
TGTGCCAGCAGCCAACTGACTAGCGGGACCTACGAGCAGTACTTC
>once|TRBD2|TRBV7-9|TRBJ2-1
CASSLGTSGHNEQFF
TGTGCCAGCAGCTTAGGGACTAGCGGACACAATGAGCAGTTCTTC
>NA|NA|TRBV5-4|TRBJ2-5
CASSQGTSQETQYF
TGTGCCAGCAGCCAAGGGACATCTCAAGAGACCCAGTACTTC
>NA|TRBD1|TRBV7-9|TRBJ1-6
CASSTRQGSSPLHF
TGTGCCAGCAGCACCCGACAGGGAAGTTCACCCCTCCACTTT
>NA|TRBD2|TRBV27|TRBJ2-2
CASSPLTSGRAVRELFF
TGTGCCAGCAGTCCCCTGACTAGCGGGAGGGCCGTAAGGGAGCTGTTTTTT
>NA|TRBD2|TRBV7-2|TRBJ2-1
CASSATSGRPYNEQFF
TGTGCCAGCAGCGCGACTAGCGGGCGGCCCTACAATGAGCAGTTCTTC
>NA|NA|TRBV15|TRBJ1-6
CATSRETVNSPLHF
TGTGCCACCAGCAGAGAAACAGTTAATTCACCCCTCCACTTT
>NA|TRBD2|TRBV30|TRBJ2-5
CAWSPPGLARETQYF
TGTGCCTGGAGTCCCCCCGGACTAGCCAGGGAGACCCAGTACTTC
>NA|TRBD2|TRBV9|TRBJ2-1
CASSGFSGVIHEQFF
TGTGCCAGCAGCGGGTTTAGCGGGGTCATACACGAGCAGTTCTTC
>NA|NA|TRBV6-5|TRBJ1-1
CASKQGTTEAFF
TGTGCCAGCAAGCAGGGTACCACTGAAGCTTTCTTT
>NA|NA|TRBV27|TRBJ1-1
CASSLGAANTEAFF
TGTGCCAGCAGTTTAGGGGCAGCTAACACTGAAGCTTTCTTT
>NA|TRBD1|TRBV7-2|TRBJ1-3
CASSQGALSNGNTIYF
TGTGCCAGCAGCCAGGGGGCCCTGTCAAATGGAAACACCATATATTTT
>NA|TRBD1|TRBV27|TRBJ1-1
CASRRDRGLTVDTEAFF
TGTGCCAGCAGGCGGGACAGGGGGCTAACTGTGGACACTGAAGCTTTCTTT
>NA|NA|TRBV9|TRBJ2-2
CASSGSESYTGELFF
TGTGCCAGCAGCGGCAGTGAATCCTACACCGGGGAGCTGTTTTTT
>NA|NA|TRBV30|TRBJ1-3
CAWSVTGEGNTIYF
TGTGCCTGGAGTGTAACGGGGGAAGGAAACACCATATATTTT
>NA|NA|TRBV6-6|TRBJ1-1
CASSYGSSTEAFF
TGTGCCAGCAGTTACGGCTCTTCCACTGAAGCTTTCTTT
>NA|NA|TRBV18|TRBJ2-7
CASSPQGSGTGGYEQYF
TGTGCCAGCTCACCACAAGGTAGCGGCACGGGTGGCTACGAGCAGTACTTC
>NA|TRBD1|TRBV28|TRBJ1-2
CASSTSGQANYGYTF
TGTGCCAGCAGTACCTCTGGACAGGCTAACTATGGCTACACCTTC
>NA|NA|TRBV20-1|TRBJ2-1
CSASKLVNHNEQFF
TGCAGTGCTAGTAAACTAGTGAACCACAATGAGCAGTTCTTC
>NA|TRBD1|TRBV2|TRBJ2-7
CASSEASQGIYEQYF
TGTGCCAGCAGTGAAGCATCACAGGGGATATACGAGCAGTACTTC
>once|TRBD1|TRBV29-1|TRBJ1-2
CSVLGQGMRGYTF
TGCAGCGTCCTTGGACAGGGGATGAGGGGCTACACCTTC
>NA|TRBD1|TRBV2|TRBJ2-5
CAGSWDRGRETQYF
TGTGCCGGGTCCTGGGACAGGGGGCGAGAGACCCAGTACTTC
>NA|NA|TRBV5-1|TRBJ1-6
CASSLGRNSPLHF
TGCGCCAGCAGCTTGGGGAGGAATTCACCCCTCCACTTT
>many|NA|TRBV28|TRBJ1-5
CASSLGPKRPQHF
TGTGCCAGCAGTTTAGGCCCGAAAAGGCCCCAGCATTTT
>NA|TRBD1|TRBV3-1/TRBV3-2|TRBJ1-1
CASSQLLGGMSEAFF
TGTGCCAGCAGCCAACTATTAGGGGGCATGAGTGAAGCTTTCTTT
>NA|TRBD2|TRBV25-1|TRBJ2-1
CASSQAGARNEQFF
TGTGCCAGCAGTCAAGCGGGAGCTCGGAATGAGCAGTTCTTC
>once|TRBD2|TRBV7-8|TRBJ2-7
CASSLDSGTSYRYEQYF
TGTGCCAGCAGCTTAGATTCCGGGACTAGCTACCGCTACGAGCAGTACTTC
>NA|TRBD1|TRBV19|TRBJ1-2
CASSPTGVWYGYTF
TGTGCCAGTAGTCCGACAGGGGTATGGTATGGCTACACCTTC
>NA|NA|TRBV30|TRBJ2-5
CAWSARLVETQYF
TGTGCCTGGAGTGCCAGGCTTGTGGAGACCCAGTACTTC
>NA|NA|TRBV5-4|TRBJ2-4
CASSLVGAGGQYF
TGTGCCAGCAGCTTGGTTGGGGCCGGGGGTCAGTACTTC
>NA|NA|TRBV7-9|TRBJ1-1
CASSPRGASENTEAFF
TGTGCCAGCAGCCCCCGGGGGGCTAGTGAGAACACTGAAGCTTTCTTT
>NA|NA|TRBV21-1|TRBJ2-4
CASSKVSKNIQYF
TGTGCCAGCAGCAAAGTGAGCAAAAACATTCAGTACTTC
>NA|NA|TRBV5-1|TRBJ1-2
CASSPGSGYGYTF
TGCGCCAGCAGCCCAGGGTCGGGCTATGGCTACACCTTC
>NA|NA|TRBV3-1/TRBV3-2|TRBJ2-1
CASSSGQLYNEQFF
TGTGCCAGCAGCAGTGGACAACTCTACAATGAGCAGTTCTTC
>NA|TRBD2|TRBV2|TRBJ2-7
CASTPGEREGLTYEQYF
TGTGCCAGCACCCCTGGGGAGCGGGAGGGCCTTACCTACGAGCAGTACTTC
>few|TRBD1|TRBV6-5|TRBJ1-2
CASRVTGSMGYTF
TGTGCCAGCAGGGTGACAGGGTCGATGGGCTACACCTTC
>once|TRBD1|TRBV28|TRBJ1-2
CASSFQGQANYGYTF
TGTGCCAGCAGTTTCCAAGGACAGGCTAACTATGGCTACACCTTC